The 21 T cell receptor beta chains in this list originate from one sample, sequenced in a study of cytomegalovirus exposure and HLA in healthy donors. PCR used 60 Vbeta primers and 13 Jbeta primers. Some clones are missing from TCRdb's copy, which holds only in-frame ones; the method was immunoSEQ multiplex PCR. The table shows 95,000 to 150,000 clones, with approximately 10% occurring only once. Sequenced material: PBMCs. These receptors were obtained from a woman between 18 and 29 years old in good health and CMV-seropositive.

This clone was detected only a few times. This rearrangement joins TRBV30 to TRBJ2-1, with a weak D call TRBD2 (6 bases). CDR3 size: 14 residues. CDR1 is GTSNPN, CDR2 SVGIG, per germline (reference sequence). The V end lost 3 bases, the J end lost 7 bases, and 16 bases lay between the germline ends. The CDR3 DNA sequence: TGTGCCTGGAGATCTGGGACTGGTTTTAATGAGCAGTTCTTC. The encoded protein is CAWRSGTGFNEQFF.

The V call is TRBV7-3, the J call TRBJ2-2, with 9 positions matching TRBD2. Germline CDR1 reads SGHTA; CDR2 reads FQGTGA. J gave up 5 bases and V 2 bases, and 3 bases lay outside the gene matches. This CDR3 comprises 15 residues. DNA for the CDR3: TGTGCCAGCAGCTTAGGACTAGCGATAACCGGGGAGCTGTTTTTT. Protein product: CASSLGLAITGELFF.

The chain combines TRBV27 with TRBJ1-2; no firm D call. The CDR3 loop spans 15 amino acids. V lost 0 bases and J 2 bases, leaving 10 bases between the germline ends. Per germline, CDR1 MNHEY and CDR2 SMNVEV (reference sequence). CDR3 residues: CASSLSAATNYGYTF. The CDR3 coding sequence is TGTGCCAGCAGTTTATCGGCAGCGACCAACTATGGCTACACCTTC.

The CDR3 bases are TGTGCCAGCAGCTTAGGGGGCGATGAGCAGTTCTTC. Translated, it gives CASSLGGDEQFF. The rearrangement uses TRBV11-3 and TRBJ2-1, with D maybe TRBD1 (5 bases). This CDR3 contains 12 residues. V was shortened by 1 base and J by 8 bases, with 6 bases between the two germline ends. Germline lookup yields CDR1 SGHNT and CDR2 YENEEA.

The J gene is TRBJ2-7, the V gene TRBV5-4; the D gene is possibly TRBD2 (6 bases). V was trimmed by 1 base and J by 2 bases, leaving 13 bases between them. Germline CDR1 is SGHNT and CDR2 is YYREEE (reference sequence). CDR3 length equals 15 residues. The CDR3 DNA sequence: TGTGCCAGCAGCTTGTGGGGGAGGATCCCCTACGAGCAGTACTTC. It yields the protein CASSLWGRIPYEQYF.

The chain recombines TRBV19 with TRBJ1-1; possibly TRBD1 for D (5 bases). Trimming cost V 6 bases and J 7 bases, with 15 bases left between them. Germline CDR1 and CDR2: LNHDA and SQIVND (reference sequence). This CDR3 is built from 13 residues. CDR3 nucleotides: TGTGCCAGTAGCCACCTACGACAGCTTGAAGCTTTCTTT. Encoded protein: CASSHLRQLEAFF.

This clone was recorded a few times. As DNA, the CDR3 is TGTGCCAGCAGTTTATCGGGCCTCAACTATGGCTACACCTTC. Translation gives CASSLSGLNYGYTF. This chain connects TRBV27 to TRBJ1-2, with D uncertain. V was trimmed by 0 bases and J by 2 bases, leaving 7 bases between them. The CDR3 has 14 amino acids. Germline loops: CDR1 MNHEY, CDR2 SMNVEV (reference sequence).

The chain recombines TRBV5-4 with TRBJ2-7; 9 nucleotides align to TRBD2. The CDR3 is 14 residues long. CDR1 and CDR2 (germline): SGHNT, YYREEE (reference sequence). The V gene end was trimmed by 6 bases and the J gene end by 7 bases; junction bases not matched to a gene: 11. The CDR3 region has the DNA TGTGCCAGCACACCTGCGGGAGGGGGTCAAGAGCAGTACTTC. Protein: CASTPAGGGQEQYF.

This clone was found a few times. This chain links TRBV7-9 with TRBJ2-3; D gene unclear. The germline gives CDR1 SEHNR, CDR2 FQNEAQ (reference sequence). The V end was cut by 8 bases, the J end by 6 bases, with 9 bases between. This CDR3 is 11 amino acids long. CDR3 amino acids: CASLYSDTQYF. The CDR3, as DNA: TGTGCCAGCCTTTATTCGGATACGCAGTATTTT.

The chain uses TRBV13 and TRBJ2-2, with D perhaps matching TRBD2 (5 bases). The CDR3 totals 16 residues. The V end lost 5 bases, the J end lost 4 bases, and 17 bases lay between the germline ends. The V gene's germline CDR1 is PRHDT and CDR2 FYEKMQ (reference sequence). CDR3 sequence (DNA): TGTGCCAGCAGCCTCCACTTTTTCGCGGGCACCGGGGAGCTGTTTTTT. This encodes CASSLHFFAGTGELFF.

This clone was detected a few times. J is TRBJ1-2 and V is TRBV15, with D tentatively TRBD1 (6 bases). Germline CDR1 and CDR2: LNHNV and YYDKDF (reference sequence). The CDR3 length is 15 residues. Trimming left V 3 bases short and J 0 bases short, with 11 bases between. DNA of the CDR3: TGTGCCACCAGCAGGGTAGACAGGACTAACTATGGCTACACCTTC. This translates into CATSRVDRTNYGYTF. Full variable domain (outside the CDR3, taken from reference TRBV15 and TRBJ1-2): DAMVIQNPRYQVTQFGKPVTLSCSQTLNHNVMYWYQQKSSQAPKLLFHYYDKDFNNEADTPDNFQSRRPNTSFCFLDIRSPGLGDTAMYLCATSRVDRTNYGYTFGSGTRLTVV.

This clone was counted only a few times. The chain has TRBV19 and TRBJ1-2, with a tentative D call TRBD1 (5 bases). The CDR3 spans 15 residues. Trimming took 2 bases from V and 4 from J, leaving 14 bases between them. From germline, CDR1 is LNHDA and CDR2 SQIVND (reference sequence). The CDR3 region is CASSIKAGIGYGYTF. The CDR3 DNA reads as TGTGCCAGTAGTATAAAGGCAGGGATTGGCTATGGCTACACCTTC. Full variable domain (remainder filled in from reference TRBV19 and TRBJ1-2): DGGITQSPKYLFRKEGQNVTLSCEQNLNHDAMYWYRQDPGQGLRLIYYSQIVNDFQKGDIAEGYSVSREKKESFPLTVTSAQKNPTAFYLCASSIKAGIGYGYTFGSGTRLTVV.

The chain joins TRBV28 to TRBJ2-3; 9 bases are shared with TRBD1. With V trimmed by 7 bases and J by 1 base, 15 bases remained unmatched. The CDR3 totals 18 residues. CDR1 and CDR2 (germline): MDHEN, SYDVKM. The CDR3 nucleotides are TGTGCCAGCAACTTGAGGGACAGGGCCACCCGGGGCACAGATACGCAGTATTTT. Translated: CASNLRDRATRGTDTQYF.

This clone has just a few counts. The rearrangement joins TRBV13 to TRBJ2-1; perhaps TRBD1 as D (6 bases). The V end lost 5 bases, the J end lost 4 bases, and 15 bases lay between the germline ends. CDR1 and CDR2 from the germline V gene are PRHDT and FYEKMQ (reference sequence). The CDR3 covers 15 residues. Written as DNA, the CDR3 is TGTGCCAGCAGCACCGACAGGATGGAATACAATGAGCAGTTCTTC. It encodes CASSTDRMEYNEQFF. Using reference TRBV13 and TRBJ2-1 for the parts outside the CDR3, the full variable domain is AAGVIQSPRHLIKEKRETATLKCYPIPRHDTVYWYQQGPGQDPQFLISFYEKMQSDKGSIPDRFSAQQFSDYHSELNMSSLELGDSALYFCASSTDRMEYNEQFFGPGTRLTVL.

This clone was detected a few times. The chain is built from TRBV5-4 and TRBJ1-1, with TRBD1 as a possible D gene (6 bases). CDR1 and CDR2 (germline): SGHNT, YYREEE (reference sequence). Trimming took off 5 bases at V and 4 bases at J, with 15 bases between the two ends. This CDR3 has 14 amino acids. The CDR3 nucleotides read TGTGCCAGCAGGGCCACTACAGGGACCACTGAAGCTTTCTTT. It yields the protein CASRATTGTTEAFF.

This clone was counted a single time. This chain uses TRBV5-6 with TRBJ2-1, with 7 nucleotides matching TRBD2. V dropped 7 bases and J dropped 6; count of bases not matched to a gene: 10. The CDR3 is made up of 14 amino acids. Per germline, CDR1 SGHDT and CDR2 YYEEEE. CDR3 amino acids: CASQDSAGPNEQFF. CDR3 DNA: TGTGCCAGCCAGGACTCAGCGGGGCCCAATGAGCAGTTCTTC.

A note on this clone: Since no conserved phenylalanine or tryptophan closes the CDR3, a read error is the likely cause. The chain joins TRBV29-1 to TRBJ2-3; TRBD2 might be the D (5 bases). Germline lookup yields CDR1 SQVTM and CDR2 ANQGSEA. The CDR3 totals 13 residues. The V and J ends lost 1 base and 11 bases respectively, with 16 bases between them. As DNA, the CDR3 is TGCAGCGTTGAAGGGGTGATAGCGAACCGGCAGTATGTT. It encodes CSVEGVIANRQYV.

The V and J genes are TRBV6-6 and TRBJ1-1; 7 positions match TRBD1. This CDR3 is 12 amino acids long. Germline V lookup: CDR1 MNHNY, CDR2 SVGAGI (reference sequence). Trimming took 6 bases from V and 10 from J; bases not matched to a gene: 8. The CDR3, as DNA: TGTGCCAGCAGGCTACAGGGGATTAGAGCTTTCTTT. Protein: CASRLQGIRAFF.

This clone was counted a few times. CDR3 nucleotides: TGTGCCAGCAGCTTTGAACAGACCTACGAGCAGTACTTC. Protein product: CASSFEQTYEQYF. The chain links TRBV11-2 to TRBJ2-7; no clear D. CDR3 size: 13 residues. V was pared by 3 bases and J by 2 bases, with 8 bases between. Germline V gives CDR1 SGHAT, CDR2 FQNNGV.

This clone was counted a few times. CDR3 in amino acids: CASSSIVVPGSYNEQFF. The CDR3 nucleotides are TGTGCCAGTAGTAGTATTGTCGTCCCAGGTTCCTACAATGAGCAGTTCTTC. The rearrangement links TRBV19 to TRBJ2-1; D call uncertain. V lost 4 bases to trimming and J lost 1 base, with 17 bases between them. CDR1 is LNHDA and CDR2 is SQIVND in the germline V gene (reference sequence). The CDR3 has 17 amino acids.

This clone was seen a few times. The CDR3, as DNA: TGCGCCAGCAGCCTGGGGACTGACACTGAAGCTTTCTTT. Translation: CASSLGTDTEAFF. The V call is TRBV5-1, the J call TRBJ1-1; maybe TRBD1 (5 bases). Germline V lookup: CDR1 SGHRS, CDR2 YFSETQ. This CDR3 comprises 13 residues. Trimming took off 4 bases at V and 3 bases at J, with 10 bases between the two ends.